This is a list of T cell receptor beta chains from one sample in a study of long-term antiretroviral therapy in people with HIV. Some clones are missing from TCRdb's copy, which holds only in-frame ones; the method was immunoSEQ multiplex PCR. The sample has 45,000 or so clones; about 95% are singletons. The sequencing used unsorted PBMCs, collected 3.7 years after starting antiretroviral therapy. These receptors came from a woman aged 50 to 60 with HIV. Both conserved end residues are part of each CDR3. Fields, in order: V gene, D gene, J gene, clone size, CDR3 DNA, CDR3 protein. A D gene is named only where the DNA matches it firmly. The listing skips clone size in some rows; elsewhere it reads once, few, many or a size class.

V: TRBV5-4; D: TRBD2; J: TRBJ2-5; size: -; DNA: TGTGCCAGCAGCTTGACTAGCGGGGGTGAGACCCAGTACTTC; CDR3: CASSLTSGGETQYF
V: TRBV6-5; D: TRBD2; J: TRBJ2-1; size: -; DNA: TGTGCCAGCAGTGCGGCGGGGGGGTACAATGAGCAGTTCTTC; CDR3: CASSAAGGYNEQFF
V: TRBV4-3; D: -; J: TRBJ1-2; size: -; DNA: TGCGCCAGCAGCCAAGATTTTACGCGTGAAGATGGCTACACCTTC; CDR3: CASSQDFTREDGYTF
V: TRBV29-1; D: -; J: TRBJ2-2; size: -; DNA: TGCAGCGTTGAAGATGCCGGTTTTGGCACCGGGGAGCTGTTTTTT; CDR3: CSVEDAGFGTGELFF
V: TRBV30; D: -; J: TRBJ2-6; size: -; DNA: TGTGCCTGGAGTTGGACGGGCTCTGGGGCCAACGTCCTGACTTTC; CDR3: CAWSWTGSGANVLTF
V: TRBV5-1; D: TRBD1; J: TRBJ1-6; size: -; DNA: TGCGCCAGCAGCCCGGTGGGACTGGACAGGGGACGACGAAATTCACCCCTCCACTTT; CDR3: CASSPVGLDRGRRNSPLHF
V: TRBV5-6; D: -; J: TRBJ2-3; size: -; DNA: TGTGCCAGCAGCCTCCTCGCACCCGACACAGATACGCAGTATTTT; CDR3: CASSLLAPDTDTQYF
V: TRBV7-9; D: -; J: TRBJ1-2; size: -; DNA: TGTGCCAGCAGCTTAATAGCGTGGAGGGGCTACACCTTC; CDR3: CASSLIAWRGYTF
V: TRBV20-1; D: -; J: TRBJ1-1; size: -; DNA: TGCAGTGCTGCCGGAGAGACTGAAGCTTTCTTT; CDR3: CSAAGETEAFF
V: TRBV10-2; D: TRBD1; J: TRBJ2-1; size: -; DNA: TGCGCCAGCAGCCGAACCGGGACAGGGGGCAATGAGCAGTTCTTC; CDR3: CASSRTGTGGNEQFF
V: TRBV7-6; D: -; J: TRBJ1-5; size: -; DNA: TGTGCCAGCAGCTTATCGTTAGCAGATCAGCCCCAGCATTTT; CDR3: CASSLSLADQPQHF
V: TRBV6-5; D: -; J: TRBJ1-2; size: -; DNA: TGTGCCAGCAGTTCATGGACAACTAACTATGGCTACACCTTC; CDR3: CASSSWTTNYGYTF
V: TRBV7-2; D: -; J: TRBJ2-7; size: -; DNA: TGTGCCAGCACCCCTGGTTCGATCTCCTACGAGCAGTACTTC; CDR3: CASTPGSISYEQYF
V: TRBV30; D: -; J: TRBJ2-7; size: -; DNA: TGTGCCTGGGCCCTCGGGGCCGCCGGCGAGCAGTACTTC; CDR3: CAWALGAAGEQYF
V: TRBV11-3; D: -; J: TRBJ2-1; size: -; DNA: TGTGCCAGCAGCCCGAGGGGTGGCGAGCAGTTCTTC; CDR3: CASSPRGGEQFF
V: TRBV25-1; D: -; J: TRBJ2-5; size: -; DNA: TGTGCCAGCAGTCACCCGGGTTTGCGGGAGACCCAGTACTTC; CDR3: CASSHPGLRETQYF
V: TRBV5-1; D: -; J: TRBJ2-3; size: -; DNA: TGCGCCAGCAGCTTGCCAGGGAGCACAGATACGCAGTATTTT; CDR3: CASSLPGSTDTQYF
V: TRBV7-9; D: -; J: TRBJ1-2; size: -; DNA: TGTGCCAGCAGCTTAGAATTCTGGGGCTACACCTTC; CDR3: CASSLEFWGYTF
V: TRBV9; D: -; J: TRBJ2-7; size: -; DNA: TGTGCCAGCAGCGCACGTTGGGGGGACTCCTACGAGCAGTACTTC; CDR3: CASSARWGDSYEQYF
V: TRBV11-1; D: TRBD2; J: TRBJ2-7; size: -; DNA: TGTGCCAGCAGCCCTAGGGGAGGGGTAGTGGTGGACGAGCAGTACTTC; CDR3: CASSPRGGVVVDEQYF
V: TRBV4-2; D: -; J: TRBJ1-1; size: -; DNA: TGTGCCAGCAGCTCCCGGGGAGAGGGACCTACTGAAGCTTTCTTT; CDR3: CASSSRGEGPTEAFF
V: TRBV7-8; D: -; J: TRBJ2-2; size: -; DNA: TGTGCCAGCAGCTTAGACAGGGCCACCGGGGAGCTGTTTTTT; CDR3: CASSLDRATGELFF
V: TRBV7-9; D: -; J: TRBJ2-3; size: -; DNA: TGTGCCAGCAGCTTACCGTCCACAGATACGCAGTATTTT; CDR3: CASSLPSTDTQYF
V: TRBV2; D: -; J: TRBJ2-7; size: -; DNA: TGTGCCAGCTTTAGGGAGAGCTCCTACGAGCAGTACTTC; CDR3: CASFRESSYEQYF
V: TRBV25-1; D: -; J: TRBJ1-2; size: -; DNA: TGTGCCCAAGATCGGGTGTGTGGCTACACCTTC; CDR3: CAQDRVCGYTF
V: TRBV5-4; D: TRBD1; J: TRBJ1-2; size: few; DNA: TGTGCCAGCAGCGGAGGGACAGGAGACTCCAACTATGGCTACACCTTC; CDR3: CASSGGTGDSNYGYTF
V: TRBV7-6; D: -; J: TRBJ2-2; size: -; DNA: TGTGCCAGCAGCTTAGTCGCAGTAGGGGCTCGAAACACCGGGGAGCTGTTTTTT; CDR3: CASSLVAVGARNTGELFF
V: TRBV2; D: TRBD1; J: TRBJ2-1; size: -; DNA: TGTGCCAGCAGCCCGGGACAGGGGGTAGTCGATGAGCAGTTCTTC; CDR3: CASSPGQGVVDEQFF
V: TRBV18; D: TRBD2; J: TRBJ2-1; size: -; DNA: TGTGCCAGCTCACCACCGAAACTAGCGGGGGGAAAGAATGACAATGAGCAGTTCTTC; CDR3: CASSPPKLAGGKNDNEQFF
V: TRBV19; D: -; J: TRBJ1-1; size: -; DNA: TGTGCCAGTAGTATAGATAGGACGGGGTCGGCAGCTTTCTTT; CDR3: CASSIDRTGSAAFF
V: TRBV5-5; D: -; J: TRBJ1-2; size: -; DNA: TGTGCCAGCAGCTCCCGAGGACTCGGCTATGGCTACACCTTC; CDR3: CASSSRGLGYGYTF
V: TRBV4-1; D: -; J: TRBJ1-1; size: once; DNA: TGCGCCAGCAGCCGAATAGCAGGGACCCATGAAGCTTTCTTT; CDR3: CASSRIAGTHEAFF
V: TRBV30; D: TRBD1; J: TRBJ2-5; size: -; DNA: TGTGCCTGGGAACAGGGGGCGGGGGAGACCCAGTACTTC; CDR3: CAWEQGAGETQYF
V: TRBV19; D: -; J: TRBJ1-5; size: -; DNA: TGTGCCAGTATCGGGCCAGACGGAATAGGAAATCAGCCCCAGCATTTT; CDR3: CASIGPDGIGNQPQHF
V: TRBV7-6; D: -; J: TRBJ2-5; size: -; DNA: TGTGCCAGCAGCTCAGACACAGAAGGGACCCAGTACTTC; CDR3: CASSSDTEGTQYF
V: TRBV5-1; D: TRBD1; J: TRBJ1-2; size: -; DNA: TGCGCCAGCAGCTATACAGGGGGCAACTATGGCTACACCTTC; CDR3: CASSYTGGNYGYTF
V: TRBV9; D: -; J: TRBJ2-3; size: -; DNA: TGTGCCAGCAGCGTAGTGGGCACAGATACGCAGTATTTT; CDR3: CASSVVGTDTQYF
V: TRBV18; D: TRBD1; J: TRBJ1-5; size: -; DNA: TGTGCCAGCTCACCACTTGGGACAGCGGAGCAGCCCCAGCATTTT; CDR3: CASSPLGTAEQPQHF
V: TRBV14; D: -; J: TRBJ1-1; size: -; DNA: TGTGCCAGCAGCCAAGATTTAGGCGCAGGGTTTAAAGCTTTCTTT; CDR3: CASSQDLGAGFKAFF
V: TRBV11-2; D: -; J: TRBJ2-6; size: -; DNA: TGTGCCAGCAGCTTAGTTCGGACAAACTCTGGGGCCAACGTCCTGACTTTC; CDR3: CASSLVRTNSGANVLTF
V: TRBV18; D: -; J: TRBJ2-2; size: -; DNA: TGTGCCAGCTCACTGGGGCAAAACGCCGGGGAGCTGTTTTTT; CDR3: CASSLGQNAGELFF
V: TRBV10-3; D: -; J: TRBJ1-2; size: -; DNA: TGTGCCTTCGGGAATGGGTATGGCTACACCTTC; CDR3: CAFGNGYGYTF
V: TRBV5-1; D: -; J: TRBJ1-4; size: -; DNA: TGCGCCAGCAGCTTGGCGCAGGGTGACGGTGAAAAACTGTTTTTT; CDR3: CASSLAQGDGEKLFF
V: TRBV6-1; D: -; J: TRBJ1-6; size: -; DNA: TGTGCCAGCAGTGAAGGGGGCTTCTATAATTCACCCCTCCACTTT; CDR3: CASSEGGFYNSPLHF
V: TRBV2; D: TRBD1; J: TRBJ1-2; size: once; DNA: TGTGCCAGCTGGGAACAGGGGTTCGGCTATGGCTACACCTTC; CDR3: CASWEQGFGYGYTF
V: TRBV4-1; D: TRBD2; J: TRBJ2-1; size: -; DNA: TGCGCCAGCAGCCCGGGACTAGCGGGGGTTAGCTCCTACAATGAGCAGTTCTTC; CDR3: CASSPGLAGVSSYNEQFF
V: TRBV10-3; D: TRBD1; J: TRBJ2-1; size: -; DNA: TGTGCCATCAGTGGCTCGACAGGGCCCCAGTCAACCTACAATGAGCAGTTCTTC; CDR3: CAISGSTGPQSTYNEQFF
V: TRBV10-1; D: TRBD2; J: TRBJ2-5; size: -; DNA: TGCGCCAGCAGTGACCCGGGAGGGACCCAGTACTTC; CDR3: CASSDPGGTQYF
V: TRBV27; D: -; J: TRBJ1-4; size: -; DNA: TGTGCCAGCAGCCAAGCAGACGGGGGGTTGGGTGAAAAACTGTTTTTT; CDR3: CASSQADGGLGEKLFF